The 26 T cell receptor beta chains in this list originate from one sample, sequenced in a study of blood T cell repertoires in COVID-19. Sequencing used immunoSEQ multiplex PCR; TCRdb keeps in-frame clones, though not all of them. The sample shows 150,000 or so clones, around four fifths of them seen only once. Sample: PBMCs or T cells enriched from blood (not recorded which). These receptors were collected from a woman aged 45-59 years who had recovered from COVID-19.

The J gene is TRBJ2-3, the V gene TRBV5-6; 7 bases are shared with TRBD2. The germline V gene has CDR1 SGHDT and CDR2 YYEEEE. Trimming cost V 1 base and J 0 bases; bases outside gene matches: 8. The CDR3 contains 17 residues. As DNA, the CDR3 is TGTGCCAGCAGCTTGCTCTTAGCGGGCACTAGCACAGATACGCAGTATTTT. Translation gives CASSLLLAGTSTDTQYF.

The chain employs TRBV27 and TRBJ2-1; 10 positions match TRBD2. J lost 7 bases, V lost 0 bases, and 9 bases had no gene match. The CDR3 length is 17 residues. Looked up from germline, CDR1 is MNHEY and CDR2 is SMNVEV (reference sequence). CDR3 nucleotide sequence: TGTGCCAGCAGTTTATCAAGGGGACTAGCGTCTTCTAATGAGCAGTTCTTC. It codes for CASSLSRGLASSNEQFF.

J is TRBJ1-1 and V is TRBV5-1; the D gene is possibly TRBD1 (6 bases). In germline, CDR1 is SGHRS, CDR2 YFSETQ. The CDR3 runs to 12 residues. With 5 bases removed from V and 8 bases from J, the gap between germline ends came to 13 bases. CDR3 loop: CASRPYQGEAFF. The CDR3, as DNA: TGCGCCAGCAGACCCTATCAGGGGGAAGCTTTCTTT. Variable domain in full (rest from reference TRBV5-1 and TRBJ1-1): KAGVTQTPRYLIKTRGQQVTLSCSPISGHRSVSWYQQTPGQGLQFLFEYFSETQRNKGNFPGRFSGRQFSNSRSEMNVSTLELGDSALYLCASRPYQGEAFFGQGTRLTVV.

Of note for this clone: The junction shows a germline mismatch at one end, possibly a read error. J is TRBJ1-6 and V is TRBV5-1; 10 bases map to TRBD1. The CDR3 extends over 14 amino acids. The germline V gene encodes CDR1 SGHRS and CDR2 YFSETQ. The DNA for the CDR3 is TGCGCCAGCAGATTGGGACAGGGGAATTCACCCCTCCACTTT. It specifies CASRLGQGNSPLHF.

This chain joins TRBV18 and TRBJ2-1; tentatively, D is TRBD1 (7 bases). Trimming removed 8 bases at V and 8 bases at J, with 19 bases between. This CDR3 spans 14 amino acids. The germline V gene encodes CDR1 KGHSH and CDR2 LQKENI. Here the CDR3 reads CASAGGTGVYEQFF. As DNA, the CDR3 is TGTGCCAGCGCCGGGGGAACAGGGGTTTATGAGCAGTTCTTC.

V usage is TRBV28 and J usage is TRBJ1-1; a possible D gene is TRBD1 (5 bases). V was pared by 2 bases and J by 1 base, with 8 bases between. This CDR3 region has 14 residues. Germline CDR1 is MDHEN and CDR2 is SYDVKM. The CDR3, as DNA: TGTGCCAGCAGTTTAGTGGGGGGGAACACTGAAGCTTTCTTT. Amino acids: CASSLVGGNTEAFF.

This clone occurred a few times. The chain has TRBV2 and TRBJ1-1, with D uncertain. The CDR3 totals 11 residues. The germline gives CDR1 SNHLY, CDR2 FYNNEI. Trimming removed 7 bases from V and 4 bases from J, with 7 bases in between. CDR3 region: CASTGFTEAFF. The CDR3 DNA sequence: TGTGCCAGCACGGGTTTCACTGAAGCTTTCTTT.

The chain's CDR3 is CASSLASLGGTVSYEQYF. CDR3 in DNA: TGTGCCAGCAGCTTGGCGTCCCTTGGCGGGACCGTCTCCTACGAGCAGTACTTC. The chain combines TRBV5-5 with TRBJ2-7; D perhaps matches TRBD2 (6 bases). Trimming left V 0 bases short and J 0 bases short, with 19 bases between. Germline CDR1 is SGHKS and CDR2 is YYEKEE (reference sequence). The CDR3 is made up of 18 amino acids.

V and J are TRBV13 and TRBJ2-2; TRBD1 matches 11 bases. Germline assignment: CDR1 PRHDT and CDR2 FYEKMQ (reference sequence). The CDR3 runs 16 residues. With 1 base clipped from V and 6 bases from J, the junction kept 4 bases outside the gene matches. CDR3 coding DNA: TGTGCCAGCAGCTTAGTGGGACAGGGGGTCGCCGGGGAGCTGTTTTTT. Encoded protein: CASSLVGQGVAGELFF.

The chain joins TRBV13 to TRBJ2-5, with 7 positions matching TRBD1. Germline V gives CDR1 PRHDT, CDR2 FYEKMQ (reference sequence). The CDR3 runs 15 residues. The ends lost 5 bases at V and 1 base at J; junction bases unmatched: 7. CDR3 sequence (DNA): TGTGCCAGCAGCGCGCGACAGGGAGTCCAAGAGACCCAGTACTTC. Its translation is CASSARQGVQETQYF.

The chain links TRBV7-9 to TRBJ1-4; D gene unclear. Germline CDR1 SEHNR, CDR2 FQNEAQ (reference sequence). The V gene lost 3 bases and the J gene lost 4 bases, with 12 bases spanning the gap. This CDR3 contains 15 residues. The CDR3 sequence: CASSFVSSGNEKLFF. The CDR3 DNA reads TGTGCCAGCAGCTTTGTCAGTTCGGGTAATGAAAAACTGTTTTTT.

The chain combines TRBV3-1 (or the pseudogene TRBV3-2) with TRBJ1-4; no definite D call. Germline lookup yields CDR1 LGHDT and CDR2 YNNKEL (reference sequence). Trimming removed 5 bases from V and 3 bases from J, with 10 bases in between. There are 14 residues in the CDR3. The CDR3, as DNA: TGTGCCAGCAGCAGCTGGAGCCCTAATGAAAAACTGTTTTTT. Translating gives CASSSWSPNEKLFF.

V is TRBV19 and J is TRBJ1-3; TRBD1 matches at 7 bases. CDR1 LNHDA and CDR2 SQIVND come from the germline V gene (reference sequence). The V segment lost 5 bases and the J segment 2 bases; nucleotides outside the gene matches: 3. The CDR3 runs 14 residues. As DNA, the CDR3 is TGTGCCAGTAGTCTCACAGGGGCTGGAAACACCATATATTTT. Translation gives CASSLTGAGNTIYF.

The chain recombines TRBV11-3 with TRBJ2-7; weak D call: TRBD2 (6 bases). V shed 5 bases and J shed 3 bases, with 14 bases lying between them. CDR1 is SGHNT, CDR2 YENEEA, per germline. This CDR3 comprises 14 residues. The CDR3 here is CASSRSRGFYEQYF. As DNA, the CDR3 is TGTGCCAGCAGCCGATCTCGGGGGTTCTACGAGCAGTACTTC.

V gene TRBV19 combines with J gene TRBJ1-1; D remains ambiguous. CDR1 and CDR2 (germline): LNHDA, SQIVND (reference sequence). The CDR3 is 13 amino acids. V was clipped by 1 base and J by 2 bases, with 5 bases between them. The CDR3 region is CASSIGRNTEAFF. The CDR3 nucleotides are TGTGCCAGTAGTATAGGGAGAAACACTGAAGCTTTCTTT.

The chain uses TRBV5-5 and TRBJ1-1, with 7 bases lining up with TRBD1. V lost 5 bases to trimming and J lost 2 bases; unmatched junction nucleotides: 3. The CDR3 sequence is 13 residues long. Germline V CDR1 and CDR2: SGHKS, YYEKEE (reference sequence). CDR3 in DNA: TGTGCCAGCAGGGGACAGCCAAACACTGAAGCTTTCTTT. Protein sequence: CASRGQPNTEAFF.

J is TRBJ1-1 and V is TRBV18, with 8 bases lining up with TRBD1. V trimming: 2 bases; J trimming: 0 bases; junction bases outside the gene matches: 5. Per the germline V gene, CDR1 is KGHSH and CDR2 is LQKENI. CDR3 length: 16 amino acids. CDR3 sequence: CASSPTGQAMNTEAFF. The DNA of the CDR3 is TGTGCCAGCTCACCAACGGGACAGGCCATGAACACTGAAGCTTTCTTT.

The J gene is TRBJ1-4, the V gene TRBV4-3, with D maybe TRBD1 (5 bases). Germline loops: CDR1 LGHNA, CDR2 YSLEER. V was pared by 2 bases and J by 2 bases, with 9 bases between. The length of the CDR3 is 15 residues. The CDR3 DNA sequence: TGCGCCAGCAGCCAAAAACAGGAGACTAATGAAAAACTGTTTTTT. Amino acid sequence: CASSQKQETNEKLFF.

The genes are TRBV9 and TRBJ2-5; 7 nucleotides align to TRBD2. CDR1 and CDR2 from the germline V gene are SGDLS and YYNGEE. V lost 0 bases to trimming and J lost 4 bases; unmatched junction nucleotides: 9. The CDR3 spans 16 residues. CDR3 residues: CASSVGERGMRETQYF. In DNA form, the CDR3 reads TGTGCCAGCAGCGTAGGGGAGCGGGGTATGAGAGAGACCCAGTACTTC.

This chain links TRBV3-1 (or the pseudogene TRBV3-2) with TRBJ1-4; 9 bases align to TRBD1. Germline CDR1 LGHDT, CDR2 YNNKEL (reference sequence). With 10 bases clipped from V and 5 bases from J, the junction kept 11 bases outside the gene matches. The CDR3 totals 15 residues. The CDR3 sequence is CATTATGTGNEKLFF. DNA for the CDR3: TGTGCCACTACGGCGACCGGGACAGGGAATGAAAAACTGTTTTTT.

The CDR3 reads CATSKQLASTDTQYF. The DNA of the CDR3 is TGTGCCACCAGTAAACAGCTAGCTAGCACAGATACGCAGTATTTT. The V gene is TRBV24-1, the J gene TRBJ2-3; D possibly corresponds to TRBD2 (5 bases). Trimming removed 6 bases from V and 0 bases from J, with 12 bases in between. The germline CDR1 and CDR2 sequences are KGHDR and SFDVKD. The CDR3 has 15 residues.

The table lists this clone with a count of one. This chain joins TRBV7-3 and TRBJ2-2, with no clear D. The V gene lost 5 bases and the J gene lost 1 base, with 5 bases spanning the gap. Looked up from germline, CDR1 is SGHTA and CDR2 is FQGTGA. The CDR3 spans 13 residues. The CDR3 DNA sequence: TGTGCCAGCAGCGTACAGAACACCGGGGAGCTGTTTTTT. Protein sequence: CASSVQNTGELFF.

This chain's CDR3 is CATSRVLKAGILNGYTF. CDR3 in DNA: TGTGCCACCAGCAGGGTCCTAAAGGCAGGGATCTTAAATGGCTACACCTTC. This rearrangement joins TRBV15 to TRBJ1-2; tentatively, D is TRBD1 (5 bases). The CDR3 totals 17 residues. Germline CDR1 and CDR2: LNHNV and YYDKDF (reference sequence). Trimming took 3 bases from V and 6 from J, leaving 23 bases between them.

The chain couples TRBV27 to TRBJ2-1, with TRBD2 matching 8 bases. The junction had 13 bases not matched to a gene; V was cut back by 6 bases and J by 0 bases. Germline values: CDR1 MNHEY, CDR2 SMNVEV (reference sequence). This CDR3 region has 18 residues. CDR3 region: CASSFPPSGLSSYNEQFF. For the CDR3, the DNA is TGTGCCAGCAGCTTCCCCCCTAGCGGGTTAAGCTCCTACAATGAGCAGTTCTTC.

The chain employs TRBV7-2 and TRBJ2-7; D perhaps matches TRBD1 (5 bases). The germline V gene encodes CDR1 SGHTA and CDR2 FQGNSA. This CDR3 region has 16 residues. Trimming shortened V by 5 bases and J by 2 bases, and 19 bases separated the two germline ends. Here the CDR3 DNA reads TGTGCCAGCAGCCCCCCCCGGTTCGACAGCCCCTACGAGCAGTACTTC. Its translation is CASSPPRFDSPYEQYF.

The chain carries TRBV10-3 and TRBJ1-1; maybe TRBD1 (6 bases). Germline-derived CDR1 and CDR2 are ENHRY and SYGVKD. Trimming shortened V by 3 bases and J by 5 bases, and 7 bases separated the two germline ends. This CDR3 comprises 12 residues. The CDR3 DNA is TGTGCCATCAGTGAACAGGGAACTGAAGCTTTCTTT. Translating gives CAISEQGTEAFF.